The next 23 T cell receptor beta chains were all read from a single sample in a study of T cell repertoires in aging, cancer and after chemotherapy. Multiplex touch-down PCR with TRB-A/B primers amplified rearranged V-D-J TRB sequences. TCRdb re-called the multiplex PCR reads through MiXCR, storing one row per CDR3 protein. The table shows fewer than 8,500 distinct CDR3 sequences, with 30% occurring only once. TCR beta rearrangements were amplified from peripheral blood genomic DNA. Sequencing input: blood. The receptors shown here come from a human donor with a blood cancer.

The V call is TRBV4-3, the J call TRBJ2-1, with TRBD2 matching 7 bases. Per germline, CDR1 LGHNA and CDR2 YSLEER. After removal of 2 bases from V and 3 bases from J, the junction contained 19 bases not matched to a gene. This CDR3 is built from 20 residues. As DNA, the CDR3 is TGCGCCAGCAGCCAACTCCTCGGTAGTATCAGCGGGGATTACTACAATGAGCAGTTCTTC. It encodes CASSQLLGSISGDYYNEQFF.

The table lists this clonotype with a few counts. The rearrangement links TRBV19 to TRBJ2-7; D is perhaps TRBD1 (5 bases). Germline CDR1 is LNHDA and CDR2 is SQIVND (reference sequence). V was clipped by 5 bases and J by 3 bases, with 17 bases between them. The CDR3 loop spans 15 amino acids. The CDR3 loop reads CASSAATVDGYEQYF. The CDR3 region has the DNA TGTGCCAGTAGTGCGGCGACAGTAGACGGCTACGAGCAGTACTTC. The whole variable domain, remainder taken from reference TRBV19 and TRBJ2-7, is DGGITQSPKYLFRKEGQNVTLSCEQNLNHDAMYWYRQDPGQGLRLIYYSQIVNDFQKGDIAEGYSVSREKKESFPLTVTSAQKNPTAFYLCASSAATVDGYEQYFGPGTRLTVT.

By share, this clonotype ranks as medium-sized (0.01 to 0.1%). This sequence joins TRBV12-3 or TRBV12-4 and TRBJ2-2; 7 bases match TRBD1. The trim removed 6 bases at V and 4 bases at J, leaving 2 bases unmatched. The CDR3 runs to 13 residues. In DNA form, the CDR3 reads TGTGCCAGCAGCTGGGACAGCACCGGGGAGCTGTTTTTT. This gives the protein CASSWDSTGELFF.

The chain carries TRBV11-3 and TRBJ2-7; perhaps TRBD2 as D (6 bases). This CDR3 contains 15 residues. The germline V gene has CDR1 SGHNT and CDR2 YENEEA. The V gene lost 4 bases and the J gene lost 0 bases, with 13 bases spanning the gap. CDR3 sequence reads: CASSSPGLSSYEQYF. CDR3 nucleotide sequence: TGTGCCAGCAGCTCCCCGGGACTCAGCTCCTACGAGCAGTACTTC.

The table lists this clonotype with a few counts. The chain employs TRBV30 and TRBJ2-7; 8 positions match TRBD2. The CDR3 runs 15 residues. The junction had 12 bases not matched to a gene; V was cut back by 2 bases and J by 6 bases. Looked up from germline, CDR1 is GTSNPN and CDR2 is SVGIG (reference sequence). The CDR3 coding sequence is TGTGCCTGGAGTAAGCCGGGACTAGGATCCGGCGAGCAGTACTTC. Translation gives CAWSKPGLGSGEQYF.

This clonotype is categorized as medium-sized (0.01 to 0.1%). The chain employs TRBV19 and TRBJ2-1; 12 bases agree with TRBD2. Germline assignment: CDR1 LNHDA and CDR2 SQIVND (reference sequence). This CDR3 spans 18 amino acids. The V gene end was trimmed by 5 bases and the J gene end by 1 base; junction bases not matched to a gene: 9. In DNA form, the CDR3 reads TGTGCCAGTAGTGCCAAACTAGCGGGGGGCCCTTCCTACAATGAGCAGTTCTTC. It codes for CASSAKLAGGPSYNEQFF.

This clonotype was observed once. The chain couples TRBV12-3 or TRBV12-4 to TRBJ2-7; D not certain. The ends were cut back, 3 bases at V and 6 bases at J, with 12 bases in the middle. The CDR3 consists of 13 residues. The CDR3 nucleotides read TGTGCCAGCAGTTTCGTCGGAGCTCCCGAGCAGTACTTC. This encodes CASSFVGAPEQYF.

The chain is built from TRBV5-4 and TRBJ2-1; TRBD1 agrees at 9 bases. Germline CDR1 and CDR2: SGHNT and YYREEE (reference sequence). The trim removed 4 bases at V and 7 bases at J, leaving 3 bases unmatched. This CDR3 has 13 residues. For the CDR3, the DNA is TGTGCCAGCAGCAAGGACAGGGGAAATGAGCAGTTCTTC. This translates into CASSKDRGNEQFF.

The rearrangement joins TRBV5-6 to TRBJ1-2; no clear D gene. Germline V lookup: CDR1 SGHDT, CDR2 YYEEEE. CDR3 length equals 13 residues. Trimming stripped 4 bases from V and 4 bases from J, with 11 bases between. CDR3 in amino acids: CASSISPLYGYTF. Here the CDR3 DNA reads TGTGCCAGCAGCATCAGCCCACTCTATGGCTACACCTTC.

V usage is TRBV6-6 and J usage is TRBJ2-7, with D perhaps assigned TRBD1 or TRBD2 (6 bases each). Trimming stripped 0 bases from V and 2 bases from J, with 14 bases between. Germline loops: CDR1 MNHNY, CDR2 SVGAGI (reference sequence). The CDR3 loop spans 16 amino acids. CDR3 in amino acids: CASSYSQGGRTYEQYF. CDR3 nucleotide sequence: TGTGCCAGCAGTTACTCTCAAGGGGGGCGAACCTACGAGCAGTACTTC.

This clonotype is labeled medium-sized. The chain links TRBV6-5 to TRBJ1-1; D is undetermined. V lost 2 bases to trimming and J lost 1 base, with 2 bases between them. This CDR3 region has 12 residues. Germline V gives CDR1 MNHEY, CDR2 SVGAGI. The CDR3 coding sequence is TGTGCCAGCAGTTACAGGAACACTGAAGCTTTCTTT. Protein: CASSYRNTEAFF.

CDR3: CASSLVGETQYF. CDR3 coding DNA: TGTGCCAGCAGCTTAGTGGGGGAGACCCAGTACTTC. The genes are TRBV7-9 and TRBJ2-5; D not resolved. The V end was cut by 1 base, the J end by 5 bases, with 5 bases between. The CDR3 runs to 12 residues. In germline, CDR1 is SEHNR, CDR2 FQNEAQ (reference sequence).

In this sample, this clonotype is medium-sized (0.01 to 0.1%). This chain's CDR3 is CSARDRGQNEQFF. CDR3 DNA sequence: TGCAGCGCCCGGGACAGGGGGCAAAATGAGCAGTTCTTC. V gene TRBV29-1 combines with J gene TRBJ2-1, with TRBD1 matching 12 bases. Germline trimming cut 7 bases from V and 7 bases from J; bases unmatched to any gene: 5. Germline V gene sequence: CDR1 SQVTM, CDR2 ANQGSEA. The CDR3 has 13 residues.

This clonotype came up once. This chain joins TRBV6-2 or TRBV6-3 and TRBJ1-3; TRBD1 is a possible D gene (5 bases). The germline V gene has CDR1 MNHEY and CDR2 SVGEGT. Deletions cut 1 base from V and 0 bases from J, with 7 bases between. The CDR3 consists of 15 residues. CDR3 coding DNA: TGTGCCAGCAGTTACTACAGGATCTCTGGAAACACCATATATTTT. This gives the protein CASSYYRISGNTIYF.

With respect to this clonotype: This may arise from a read error, as a much more abundant clone is one base away. The chain has TRBV6-5 and TRBJ2-2; 7 positions agree with TRBD2. The V gene's germline CDR1 is MNHEY and CDR2 SVGAGI. CDR3 length: 14 amino acids. The V gene end was trimmed by 6 bases and the J gene end by 13 bases; junction bases not matched to a gene: 14. The chain's CDR3 is CASSSGTLERALFF. CDR3 coding DNA: TGTGCCAGCAGCAGCGGGACCTTGGAACGGGCGCTGTTTTTT.

This clonotype was observed a few times. J is TRBJ2-5 and V is TRBV4-2, with D possibly TRBD2 on 6 matching bases. In germline, CDR1 is LGHNA, CDR2 YNFKEQ. The V and J ends lost 0 bases and 1 base respectively, with 15 bases between them. The CDR3 runs to 17 residues. The CDR3: CASSQDSGRSGQETQYF. As DNA, the CDR3 is TGTGCCAGCAGCCAAGACAGTGGGCGTAGCGGCCAAGAGACCCAGTACTTC.

With regard to this clonotype: It may be a read error: a sequence one base away is much more abundant. V and J are TRBV19 and TRBJ2-5; D is unresolved. The CDR3 length is 13 residues. The V end lost 4 bases, the J end lost 1 base, and 7 bases lay between the germline ends. Germline V gene sequence: CDR1 LNHDA, CDR2 SQIVND (reference sequence). CDR3 bases: TGTGCCAGTAGTAAAGGTTCCCAAGAGACCCAGTACTTC. This sequence encodes CASSKGSQETQYF.

This clonotype was counted a few times. This sequence joins TRBV6-5 and TRBJ1-4; possibly TRBD1 for D (6 bases). Trimming shortened V by 5 bases and J by 9 bases, and 16 bases separated the two germline ends. In germline, CDR1 is MNHEY, CDR2 SVGAGI. CDR3 length: 14 residues. The CDR3 coding sequence is TGTGCCAGCAGTACACAGGGCGGTGTTAAAAAACTGTTTTTT. Translated, it gives CASSTQGGVKKLFF.

In this sample, this clonotype turned up a few times. The rearrangement uses TRBV19 and TRBJ1-2, with D perhaps matching TRBD1 (5 bases). Germline V gene sequence: CDR1 LNHDA, CDR2 SQIVND (reference sequence). Trimming took off 5 bases at V and 4 bases at J, with 11 bases between the two ends. This CDR3 region has 13 residues. CDR3 coding DNA: TGTGCCAGTAGTTCAACGGACATCTATGGCTACACCTTC. Amino acids: CASSSTDIYGYTF. The full variable domain, rest sourced from reference TRBV19 and TRBJ1-2, is DGGITQSPKYLFRKEGQNVTLSCEQNLNHDAMYWYRQDPGQGLRLIYYSQIVNDFQKGDIAEGYSVSREKKESFPLTVTSAQKNPTAFYLCASSSTDIYGYTFGSGTRLTVV.

This chain joins TRBV7-2 and TRBJ2-1; TRBD2 matches at 13 bases. Trimming cost V 5 bases and J 3 bases; bases outside gene matches: 10. Germline CDR1 is SGHTA and CDR2 is FQGNSA. CDR3 length equals 18 residues. In nucleotides, the CDR3 is TGTGCCAGCAGCCGGAAGACTAGCGGGGGGTCCTACTACAATGAGCAGTTCTTC. Protein sequence: CASSRKTSGGSYYNEQFF.

The table lists this clonotype with a count of one. This clone may be a read error of a much larger clone one base away. The rearrangement links TRBV5-6 to TRBJ2-2; D gene uncertain. Germline V gives CDR1 SGHDT, CDR2 YYEEEE. Trimming took off 4 bases at V and 4 bases at J, with 14 bases between the two ends. The CDR3 loop spans 15 amino acids. The CDR3 sequence is CASSLTVDGTGELFF. The CDR3 nucleotides read TGTGCCAGCAGCCTAACCGTGGATGGCACCGGGGAGCTGTTTTTT.

This clonotype was recorded a few times. The chain recombines TRBV7-6 with TRBJ1-2; the match to TRBD1 covers 7 bases. The CDR3 length is 15 residues. Per the germline V gene, CDR1 is SGHVS and CDR2 is FNYEAQ. V gave up 0 bases and J gave up 4 bases; unmatched junction bases: 5. The CDR3 DNA follows: TGTGCCAGCAGCTTAGCAGGGGGCGCCGGCTATGGCTACACCTTC. As protein: CASSLAGGAGYGYTF.

The gene calls are TRBV6-4 and TRBJ2-1, with unresolved D. The CDR3 loop spans 13 amino acids. Between the trimmed V and J ends, which lost 0 bases and 9 bases, there was a span of 9 bases. CDR1 is MRHNA, CDR2 SNTAGT, per germline. The CDR3 DNA is TGTGCCAGCAGTGACTCAAGTGCCGGTGAGCAGTTCTTC. Translating gives CASSDSSAGEQFF.